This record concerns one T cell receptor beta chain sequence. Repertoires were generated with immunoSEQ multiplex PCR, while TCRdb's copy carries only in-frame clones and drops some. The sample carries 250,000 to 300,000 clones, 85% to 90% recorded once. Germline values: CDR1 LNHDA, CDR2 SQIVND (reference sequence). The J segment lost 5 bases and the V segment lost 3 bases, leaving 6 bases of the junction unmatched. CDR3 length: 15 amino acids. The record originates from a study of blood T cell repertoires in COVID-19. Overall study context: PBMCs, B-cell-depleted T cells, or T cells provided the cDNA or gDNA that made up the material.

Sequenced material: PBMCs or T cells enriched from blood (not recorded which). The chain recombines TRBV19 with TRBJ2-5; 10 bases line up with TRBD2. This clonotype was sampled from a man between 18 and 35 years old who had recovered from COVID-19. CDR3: CASSIQRGGGETQYF. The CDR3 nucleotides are TGTGCCAGTAGTATTCAGCGGGGGGGCGGCGAGACCCAGTACTTC.